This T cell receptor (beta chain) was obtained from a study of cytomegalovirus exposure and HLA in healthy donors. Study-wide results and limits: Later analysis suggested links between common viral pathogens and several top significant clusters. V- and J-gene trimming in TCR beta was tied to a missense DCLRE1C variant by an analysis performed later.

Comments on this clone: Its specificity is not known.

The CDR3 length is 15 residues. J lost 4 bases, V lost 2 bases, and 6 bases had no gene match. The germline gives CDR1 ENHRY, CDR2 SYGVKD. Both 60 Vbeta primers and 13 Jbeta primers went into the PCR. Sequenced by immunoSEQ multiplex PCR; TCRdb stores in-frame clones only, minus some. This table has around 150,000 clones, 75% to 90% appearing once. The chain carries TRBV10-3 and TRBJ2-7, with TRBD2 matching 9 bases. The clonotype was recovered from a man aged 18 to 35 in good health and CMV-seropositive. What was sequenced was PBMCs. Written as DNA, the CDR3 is TGTGCCATCAGTGAGCGAGCGGGGGGTCATTACGAGCAGTACTTC. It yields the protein CAISERAGGHYEQYF.